This T cell receptor beta chain was retrieved from a study of Graves' ophthalmopathy and Graves' hyperthyroidism. This clonotype was picked up many times. Transcripts of RNA were the source for amplifying TCR beta CDR3 regions. Second-round multiplex PCR followed a first-round RT-PCR using HTBI primers. TCRdb reprocessed the multiplex PCR reads via MiXCR and lists one record per CDR3 protein. The table records almost 400,000 distinct CDR3 sequences, approximately 20% of them present only once. CDR3 length: 14 amino acids. The germline gives CDR1 DFQATT, CDR2 SNEGSKA (reference sequence). Trimming cost V 6 bases and J 2 bases; bases outside gene matches: 3.

The receptor's source is a woman under 30 with Graves' ophthalmopathy. V and J are TRBV20-1 and TRBJ2-2; 10 nucleotides line up with TRBD2. The sample consisted of peripheral blood. The CDR3 loop is CSAWTSGNTGELFF. The CDR3 coding sequence is TGCAGTGCGTGGACTAGCGGAAACACCGGGGAGCTGTTTTTT.